These T cell receptor beta chains were read from a single sample in a study of blood T cell repertoires in COVID-19. Assay used: immunoSEQ multiplex PCR; TCRdb lists only in-frame clones, some missing. The table shows about 62,000 clones, with roughly nine tenths occurring only once. The sequencing input was peripheral blood. The receptors were sampled from a woman in her sixties with COVID-19, enrolled during active disease. Both conserved end residues are part of each CDR3. D genes are given only for firm matches. Only part of the rows carry a size: once, few, many, or a class if the clone is expanded.

J | V | size | D | CDR3 | DNA
TRBJ1-2 | TRBV15 | . | . | CAPPLGANYGYTF | TGTGCCCCCCCCCTGGGGGCGAACTATGGCTACACCTTC
TRBJ1-2 | TRBV10-3 | . | . | CAYSPSTDYGYTF | TGTGCCTACTCTCCCTCAACGGACTATGGCTACACCTTC
TRBJ1-4 | TRBV16 | . | . | CASSQFSGTNEKLFF | TGTGCCAGCAGCCAATTCTCCGGGACTAATGAAAAACTGTTTTTT
TRBJ2-7 | TRBV24-1 | . | TRBD1 | CATSESHRDRDHEQYF | TGTGCCACCAGTGAGTCCCACCGGGACAGGGACCACGAGCAGTACTTC
TRBJ2-1 | TRBV3-1/TRBV3-2 | . | . | CASSQEDRGNLAGERNEQFF | TGTGCCAGCAGCCAAGAGGACAGGGGGAACCTAGCGGGAGAACGGAATGAGCAGTTCTTC
TRBJ2-2 | TRBV29-1 | . | TRBD2 | CSVEDLAGGELFF | TGCAGCGTTGAAGATCTAGCGGGTGGGGAGCTGTTTTTT
TRBJ2-1 | TRBV10-3 | . | TRBD2 | CAIRALAGVSGEQFF | TGTGCCATCAGGGCCCTAGCGGGGGTCTCTGGTGAGCAGTTCTTC
TRBJ2-1 | TRBV6-4 | . | TRBD2 | CASSDSLLGGNEQFF | TGTGCCAGCAGTGACTCTCTCCTGGGAGGGAATGAGCAGTTCTTC
TRBJ2-5 | TRBV29-1 | . | TRBD1 | CSVEEGTGRQETQYF | TGCAGCGTTGAAGAGGGGACAGGGCGGCAAGAGACCCAGTACTTC
TRBJ2-7 | TRBV19 | . | . | CASSIAHREYEQYF | TGTGCCAGTAGTATAGCCCACAGGGAGTACGAGCAGTACTTC
TRBJ2-1 | TRBV5-6 | . | . | CASSLVYGNEQFF | TGTGCCAGCAGCTTGGTTTACGGCAATGAGCAGTTCTTC
TRBJ2-1 | TRBV6-4 | . | TRBD2 | CASSETSGRGYNEQFF | TGTGCCAGCAGTGAAACTAGCGGGAGGGGGTACAATGAGCAGTTCTTC
TRBJ1-4 | TRBV30 | few | . | CAWSPDGTGGKLFF | TGTGCCTGGAGCCCGGATGGGACTGGGGGAAAACTGTTTTTT
TRBJ1-1 | TRBV4-2 | . | . | CASSQDATANTEAFF | TGTGCCAGCAGCCAAGATGCCACAGCGAACACTGAAGCTTTCTTT
TRBJ2-3 | TRBV7-7 | . | . | CASSAGVGPILPDTQYF | TGTGCTAGCAGCGCCGGCGTTGGGCCCATCCTCCCAGATACGCAGTATTTT
TRBJ2-5 | TRBV11-2 | . | TRBD2 | CASSSITSAQETQYF | TGTGCCAGCAGCTCGATAACTAGCGCTCAAGAGACCCAGTACTTC
TRBJ1-1 | TRBV28 | . | . | CASSLRGIGTEAFF | TGTGCCAGCAGTTTACGGGGAATCGGCACTGAAGCTTTCTTT